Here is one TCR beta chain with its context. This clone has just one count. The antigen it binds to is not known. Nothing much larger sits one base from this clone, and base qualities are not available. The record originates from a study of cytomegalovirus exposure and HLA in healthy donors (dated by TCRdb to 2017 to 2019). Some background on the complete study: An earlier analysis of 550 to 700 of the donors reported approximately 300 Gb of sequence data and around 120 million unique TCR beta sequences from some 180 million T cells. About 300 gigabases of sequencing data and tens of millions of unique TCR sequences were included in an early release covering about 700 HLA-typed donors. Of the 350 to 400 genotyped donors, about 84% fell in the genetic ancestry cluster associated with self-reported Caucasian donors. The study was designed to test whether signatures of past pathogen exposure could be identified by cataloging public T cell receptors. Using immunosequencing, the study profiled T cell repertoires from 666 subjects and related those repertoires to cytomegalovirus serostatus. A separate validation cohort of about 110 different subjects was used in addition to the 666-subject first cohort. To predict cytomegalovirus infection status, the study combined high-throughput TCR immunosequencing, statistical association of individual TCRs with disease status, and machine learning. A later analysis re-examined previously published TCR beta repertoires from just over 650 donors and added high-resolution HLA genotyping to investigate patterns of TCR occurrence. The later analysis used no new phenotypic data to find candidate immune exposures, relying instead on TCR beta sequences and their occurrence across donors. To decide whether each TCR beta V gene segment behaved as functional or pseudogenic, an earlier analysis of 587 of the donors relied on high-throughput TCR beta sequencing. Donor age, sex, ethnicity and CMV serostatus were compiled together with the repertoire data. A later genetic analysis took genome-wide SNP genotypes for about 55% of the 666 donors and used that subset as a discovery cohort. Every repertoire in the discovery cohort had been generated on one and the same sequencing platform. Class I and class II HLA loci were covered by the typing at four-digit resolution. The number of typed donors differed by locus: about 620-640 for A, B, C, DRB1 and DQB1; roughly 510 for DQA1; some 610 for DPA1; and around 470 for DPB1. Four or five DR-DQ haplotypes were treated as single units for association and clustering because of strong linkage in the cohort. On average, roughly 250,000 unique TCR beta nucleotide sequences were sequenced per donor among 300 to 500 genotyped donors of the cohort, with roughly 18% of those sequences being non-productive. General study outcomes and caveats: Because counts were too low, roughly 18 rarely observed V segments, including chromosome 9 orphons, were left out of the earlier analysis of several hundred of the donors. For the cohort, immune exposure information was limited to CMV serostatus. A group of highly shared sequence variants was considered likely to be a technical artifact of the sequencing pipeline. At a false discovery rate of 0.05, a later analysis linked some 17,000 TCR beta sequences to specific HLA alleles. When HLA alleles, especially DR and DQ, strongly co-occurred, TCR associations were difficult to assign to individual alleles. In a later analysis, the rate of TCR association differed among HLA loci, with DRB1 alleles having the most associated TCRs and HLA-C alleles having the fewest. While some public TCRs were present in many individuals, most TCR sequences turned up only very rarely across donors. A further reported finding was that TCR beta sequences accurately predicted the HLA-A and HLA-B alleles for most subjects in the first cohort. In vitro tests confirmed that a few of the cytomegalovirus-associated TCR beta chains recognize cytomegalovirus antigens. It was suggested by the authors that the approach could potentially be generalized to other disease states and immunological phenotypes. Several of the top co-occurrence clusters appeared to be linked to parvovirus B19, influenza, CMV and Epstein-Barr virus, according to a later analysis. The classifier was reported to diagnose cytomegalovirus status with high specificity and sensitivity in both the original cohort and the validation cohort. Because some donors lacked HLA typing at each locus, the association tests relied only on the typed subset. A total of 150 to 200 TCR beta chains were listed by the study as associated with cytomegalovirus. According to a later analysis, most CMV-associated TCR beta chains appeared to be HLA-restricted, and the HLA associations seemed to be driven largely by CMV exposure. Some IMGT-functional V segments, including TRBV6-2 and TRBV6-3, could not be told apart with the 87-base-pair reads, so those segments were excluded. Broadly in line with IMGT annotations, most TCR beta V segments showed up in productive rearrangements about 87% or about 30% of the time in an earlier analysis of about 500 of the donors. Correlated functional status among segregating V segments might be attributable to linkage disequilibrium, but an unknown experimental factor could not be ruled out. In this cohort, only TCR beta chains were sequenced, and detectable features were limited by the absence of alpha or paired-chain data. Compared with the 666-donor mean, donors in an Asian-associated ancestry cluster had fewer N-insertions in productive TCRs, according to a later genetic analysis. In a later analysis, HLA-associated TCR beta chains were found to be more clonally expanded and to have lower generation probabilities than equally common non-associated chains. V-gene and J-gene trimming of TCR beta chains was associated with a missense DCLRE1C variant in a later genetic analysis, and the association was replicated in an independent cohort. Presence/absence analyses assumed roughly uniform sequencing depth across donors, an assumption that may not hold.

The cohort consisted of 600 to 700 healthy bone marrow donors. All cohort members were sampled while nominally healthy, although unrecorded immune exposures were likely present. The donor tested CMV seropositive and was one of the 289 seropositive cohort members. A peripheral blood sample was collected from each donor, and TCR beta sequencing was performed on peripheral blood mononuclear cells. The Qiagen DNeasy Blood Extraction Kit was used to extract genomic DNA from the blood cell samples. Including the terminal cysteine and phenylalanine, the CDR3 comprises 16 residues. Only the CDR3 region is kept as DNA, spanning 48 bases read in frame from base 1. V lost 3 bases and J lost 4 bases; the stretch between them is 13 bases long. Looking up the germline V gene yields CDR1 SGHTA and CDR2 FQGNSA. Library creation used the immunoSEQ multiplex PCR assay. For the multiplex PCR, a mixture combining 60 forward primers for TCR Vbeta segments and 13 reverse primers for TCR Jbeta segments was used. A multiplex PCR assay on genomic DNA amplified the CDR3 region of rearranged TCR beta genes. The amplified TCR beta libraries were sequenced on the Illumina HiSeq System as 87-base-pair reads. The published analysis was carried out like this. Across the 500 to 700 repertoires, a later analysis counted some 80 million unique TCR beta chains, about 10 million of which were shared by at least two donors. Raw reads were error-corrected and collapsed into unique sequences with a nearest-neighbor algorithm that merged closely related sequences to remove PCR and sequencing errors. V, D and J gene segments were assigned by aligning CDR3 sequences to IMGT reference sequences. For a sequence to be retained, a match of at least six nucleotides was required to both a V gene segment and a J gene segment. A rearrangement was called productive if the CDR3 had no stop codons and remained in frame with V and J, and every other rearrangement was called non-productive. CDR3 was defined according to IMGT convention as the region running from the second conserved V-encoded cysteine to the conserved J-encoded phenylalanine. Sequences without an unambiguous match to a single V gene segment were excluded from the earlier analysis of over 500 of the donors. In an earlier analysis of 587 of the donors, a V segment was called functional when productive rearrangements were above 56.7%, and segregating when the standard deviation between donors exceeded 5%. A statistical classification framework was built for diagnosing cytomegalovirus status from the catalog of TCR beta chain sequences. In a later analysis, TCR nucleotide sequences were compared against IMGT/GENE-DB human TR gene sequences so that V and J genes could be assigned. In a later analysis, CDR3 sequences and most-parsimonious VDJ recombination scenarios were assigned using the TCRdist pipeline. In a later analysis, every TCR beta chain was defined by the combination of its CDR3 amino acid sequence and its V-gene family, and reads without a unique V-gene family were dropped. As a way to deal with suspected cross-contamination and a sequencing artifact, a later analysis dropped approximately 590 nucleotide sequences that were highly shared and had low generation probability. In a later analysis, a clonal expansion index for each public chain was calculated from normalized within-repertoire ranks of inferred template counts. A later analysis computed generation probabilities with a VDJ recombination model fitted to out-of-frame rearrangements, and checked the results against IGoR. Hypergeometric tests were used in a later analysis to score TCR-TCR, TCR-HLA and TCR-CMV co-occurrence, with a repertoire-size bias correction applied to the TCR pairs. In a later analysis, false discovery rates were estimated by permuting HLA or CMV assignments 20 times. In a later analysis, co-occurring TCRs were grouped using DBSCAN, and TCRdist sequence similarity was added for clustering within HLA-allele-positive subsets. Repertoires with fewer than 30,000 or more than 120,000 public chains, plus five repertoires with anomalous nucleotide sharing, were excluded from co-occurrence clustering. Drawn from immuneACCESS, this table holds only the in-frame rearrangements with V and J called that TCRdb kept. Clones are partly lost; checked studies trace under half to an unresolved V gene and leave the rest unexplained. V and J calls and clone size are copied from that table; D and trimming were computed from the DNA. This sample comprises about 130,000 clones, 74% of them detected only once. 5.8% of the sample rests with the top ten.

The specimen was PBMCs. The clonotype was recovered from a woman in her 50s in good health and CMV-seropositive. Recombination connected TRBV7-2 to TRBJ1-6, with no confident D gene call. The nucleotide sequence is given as TGTGCCAGCAGCTTCGCCCCAGGTGGTTATAATTCACCCCTCCACTTT. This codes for CASSFAPGGYNSPLHF.